The 9 T cell receptor beta chains below all came from one sample that was sequenced in a study of OX40 agonist ivuxolimab in advanced cancers. The method was immunoSEQ multiplex PCR; TCRdb's version includes in-frame clones alone and lacks a portion of them. The sample yields 25,000 to 35,000 clones, around 86% seen once. This material consisted of CD4+ or CD8+ T cells sorted from blood, taken in a trial of the OX40 agonist ivuxolimab. These receptors were obtained from an adult with an advanced solid tumor such as melanoma, head and neck, liver or kidney cancer.

The V call is TRBV4-2, the J call TRBJ2-7; TRBD1 aligns across 7 bases. The CDR3 consists of 14 residues. Germline assignment: CDR1 LGHNA and CDR2 YNFKEQ. Trimming cost V 4 bases and J 2 bases; bases outside gene matches: 5. CDR3 in DNA: TGTGCCAGCAGCCCCCGACAGGGAACCTACGAGCAGTACTTC. Its translation is CASSPRQGTYEQYF.

The chain recombines TRBV7-3 with TRBJ2-3; 16 nucleotides line up with TRBD2. Losses at the gene ends were 2 bases for V and 3 bases for J; bases not matched to a gene: 8. Germline assignment: CDR1 SGHTA and CDR2 FQGTGA. The CDR3 is 19 residues long. The CDR3 DNA reads as TGTGCCAGCAGCTTAGCGGGGGGACTAGCGGGAGGGCGGACAGATACGCAGTATTTT. This gives the protein CASSLAGGLAGGRTDTQYF.

The chain recombines TRBV9 with TRBJ2-3; D is undetermined. V gave up 0 bases and J gave up 0 bases, with 5 bases separating them. This CDR3 comprises 14 residues. Germline assignment: CDR1 SGDLS and CDR2 YYNGEE. The DNA of the CDR3 is TGTGCCAGCAGCGTAGACGGGAGCACAGATACGCAGTATTTT. This sequence encodes CASSVDGSTDTQYF.

This chain joins TRBV6-1 and TRBJ2-5, with D hard to call. Trimming cost V 1 base and J 9 bases, with 18 bases left between them. CDR3 length: 15 amino acids. The germline CDR1 and CDR2 sequences are MNHNS and SASEGT. CDR3 DNA: TGTGCCAGCAGTGAAGGTGCCCGGTCCATTGAGGCCCAGTACTTC. As protein: CASSEGARSIEAQYF.

The rearrangement links TRBV5-1 to TRBJ1-2; D perhaps matches TRBD1 (5 bases). The CDR3 loop spans 13 amino acids. Trimming pared 5 bases from V and 6 bases from J, leaving 14 bases between. Per the germline V gene, CDR1 is SGHRS and CDR2 is YFSETQ. CDR3 loop: CASRRPQGDGYTF. The CDR3, as DNA: TGCGCCAGCAGACGACCCCAGGGAGATGGCTACACCTTC.

The V and J genes are TRBV5-6 and TRBJ2-1; D tentatively reads TRBD1 or TRBD2 (5 bases each). Germline CDR1 SGHDT, CDR2 YYEEEE. V was clipped by 0 bases and J by 5 bases, with 9 bases between them. This CDR3 is 14 amino acids long. The CDR3 DNA reads TGTGCCAGCAGCTTGGATCCGGGGCACAATGAGCAGTTCTTC. Translated: CASSLDPGHNEQFF.

This sequence joins TRBV10-3 and TRBJ1-6; 8 bases are shared with TRBD1. CDR3 length: 15 amino acids. The V gene end was trimmed by 3 bases and the J gene end by 9 bases; junction bases not matched to a gene: 7. Germline V gene lookup returns CDR1 ENHRY and CDR2 SYGVKD. This CDR3 reads CAISDRGQVGSPLHF. DNA for the CDR3: TGTGCCATCAGTGACAGGGGGCAGGTTGGTTCACCCCTCCACTTT.

Only a few counts were recorded for this clone. The chain recombines TRBV4-1 with TRBJ1-2; D remains ambiguous. Deletions cut 0 bases from V and 2 bases from J, with 16 bases between. The V gene's germline CDR1 is MGHRA and CDR2 YSYEKL. The CDR3 is 17 residues long. Here the CDR3 DNA reads TGCGCCAGCAGCCAAGAGTATGCGGGGTCCCTGAACTATGGCTACACCTTC. Translating it yields CASSQEYAGSLNYGYTF.

Remarks on this clone: Mismatch with germline at one junction end may stem from a read error. The genes are TRBV6-5 and TRBJ2-6; D is possibly TRBD1 (5 bases). The CDR3 contains 15 residues. CDR1 MNHEY and CDR2 SVGAGI come from the germline V gene. The DNA for the CDR3 is TGTGCCAGCAGTTACTCAAAAACTGGGGCCAACGCCCTGACTTTC. Encoded protein: CASSYSKTGANALTF.